This T cell receptor beta chain was documented in a study of tissue T cells after allogeneic stem cell transplantation (dated 2022 in TCRdb). Looking at the study overall: The study profiled TCR beta repertoires in many tissues obtained from research autopsies of patients with and without GVHD, and also in mouse models of GVHD. The human arm was conducted as a prospective observational study, and neither blinding nor randomization was performed. Beyond this particular receptor, the publication reports: A small and clinically heterogeneous patient cohort was studied, and sampling depth was acknowledged as a limitation. Which tissue TCRs were alloreactive or antigen-specific was not determined in the study, and some of the clones might have been host cells that persisted. Within patients, how anatomically similar tissues were was a major factor shaping TCR repertoire composition, regardless of disease or transplant status. In both patients and mice, T cells from blood and spleen covered only a limited part of the TCR repertoire found in tissues. Only a few T cell clones appeared in more than one patient, yet motif-based clustering showed tissue-specific repertoire signatures that were shared between patients.

The CDR3 holds 14 amino acids from the cysteine to the phenylalanine. The DNA has 39 bases, all within the CDR3, and is read from base 1. According to the germline V gene, CDR1 reads GKSSPN and CDR2 reads SITVG. Trimming accounts for 3 bases at V and 0 bases at J, while the number of junction bases matched to no gene is 3. This clone has just a few counts. The antigen this receptor binds is unknown. Mouse gene names and germline sequences are the ones reported for this receptor. The CDR3 end lies 1 residue beyond the end of the read and is filled in from the germline J gene. Library preparation was by the immunoSEQ multiplex PCR assay. TCRbeta CDR3 sequencing was done by Adaptive Biotechnologies at survey depth, reporting CDR3 sequences, V/J genes, productive frequency and template counts. TCR beta CDR3 regions were amplified from genomic DNA instead of RNA. Processing in the source paper ran as follows. Jensen-Shannon divergence served to quantify pairwise repertoire overlap between tissues, with 0 meaning identical and 1 meaning complete divergence. Based on pairwise JSD values, tissues were grouped by single-linkage agglomerative hierarchical clustering, and the results were shown as dendrograms. All patient samples were analyzed with GLIPH2 using simulation_depth 1000, kmer_min_depth 3 and cdr3_length_cutoff 8, and only groups containing more than two unique CDR3s were kept. A standardized tissue-overlap score extrapolated Jaccard GLIPH-group overlap across patients to a standard repertoire size of 1000 clones. Linear mixed-effect models, with tissue included as a fixed effect and individual included as a random effect, were used to assess associations of diversity with clinical or experimental variables. Not all clones reach the TCRdb copy of this immuneACCESS table, which keeps in-frame sequences only. Checked studies attribute under half of the gap to unresolved V genes and leave the rest unexplained. Clonal size and the V and J genes are those of that table, whereas D and trimming came from the DNA. The sample table records about 48,000 clones; around 73% of these occur just once. Jointly, the top ten make up about 0.7% of the sample.

The origin of this receptor is a pool of C57BL/6 mice in good health. Sequencing was done on a sample of sorted cells pooled from one or two spleens. The sequence joins TRBV31 to TRBJ2-7, and 9 bases in between align with TRBD2. The sequenced CDR3 bases are TGTGCCTGGAGGTGGGGGGGCGTCTCCTATGAACAGTAC. Translated, this gives CAWRWGGVSYEQY. The full CDR3 protein is CAWRWGGVSYEQYF. When the CDR3 is completed using the reference TRBV31 and TRBJ2-7 genes on either side, the full variable domain is AQTIHQWPVAEIKAVGSPLSLGCTIKGKSSPNLYWYWQATGGTLQQLFYSITVGQVESVVQLNLSASRPKDDQFILSTEKLLLSHSGFYLCAWRWGGVSYEQYFGPGTRLTVL.